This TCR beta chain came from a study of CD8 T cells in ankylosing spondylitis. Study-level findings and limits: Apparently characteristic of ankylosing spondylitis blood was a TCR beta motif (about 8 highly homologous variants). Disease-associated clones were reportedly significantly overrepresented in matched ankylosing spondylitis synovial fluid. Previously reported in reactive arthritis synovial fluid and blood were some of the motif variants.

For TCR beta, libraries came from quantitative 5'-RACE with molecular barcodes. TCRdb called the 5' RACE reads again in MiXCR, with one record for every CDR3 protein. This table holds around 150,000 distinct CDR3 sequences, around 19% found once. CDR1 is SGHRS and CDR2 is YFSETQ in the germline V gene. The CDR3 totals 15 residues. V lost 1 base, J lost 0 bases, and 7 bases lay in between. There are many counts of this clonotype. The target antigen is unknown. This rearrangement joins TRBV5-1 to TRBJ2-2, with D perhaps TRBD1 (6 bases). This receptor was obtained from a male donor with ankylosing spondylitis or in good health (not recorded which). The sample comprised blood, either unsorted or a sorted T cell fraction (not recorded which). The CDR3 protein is CASSLQGTNTGELFF. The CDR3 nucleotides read TGCGCCAGCAGCTTGCAGGGGACGAACACCGGGGAGCTGTTTTTT.